This T cell receptor beta chain is drawn from a study of blood T cell repertoires in COVID-19. At the level of the study: Samples came from the United States, Italy and Spain, spanning acute and convalescent COVID-19. T cells, B-cell-depleted T cells, or PBMCs provided the cDNA or gDNA that served as material.

Participant ages covered roughly 18 to 89 years across around 22 US areas. Cohort 3 donors counted as recovered after two negative PCRs, clearance, or resolved symptoms. The CDR3 covers 16 residues. Trimming removed 4 bases from V and 7 bases from J; junction bases left unmatched: 9. Germline CDR1 KGHDR, CDR2 SFDVKD. Here immunoSEQ multiplex PCR was the method, and the copy in TCRdb shows in-frame clones only, minus some. The sample has 180,000 or so clones; roughly four fifths are singletons. In this sample, this clone turned up a few times. This TCR was sampled from a man between 50 and 59 years old who had recovered from COVID-19. The chain recombines TRBV24-1 with TRBJ1-4, with TRBD1 identical over 9 bases. The sample comprised PBMCs or T cells enriched from blood (not recorded which). The CDR3 region is CATSDNTGGEGEKLFF. The CDR3 DNA sequence: TGTGCCACCAGTGACAACACAGGGGGCGAGGGTGAAAAACTGTTTTTT.